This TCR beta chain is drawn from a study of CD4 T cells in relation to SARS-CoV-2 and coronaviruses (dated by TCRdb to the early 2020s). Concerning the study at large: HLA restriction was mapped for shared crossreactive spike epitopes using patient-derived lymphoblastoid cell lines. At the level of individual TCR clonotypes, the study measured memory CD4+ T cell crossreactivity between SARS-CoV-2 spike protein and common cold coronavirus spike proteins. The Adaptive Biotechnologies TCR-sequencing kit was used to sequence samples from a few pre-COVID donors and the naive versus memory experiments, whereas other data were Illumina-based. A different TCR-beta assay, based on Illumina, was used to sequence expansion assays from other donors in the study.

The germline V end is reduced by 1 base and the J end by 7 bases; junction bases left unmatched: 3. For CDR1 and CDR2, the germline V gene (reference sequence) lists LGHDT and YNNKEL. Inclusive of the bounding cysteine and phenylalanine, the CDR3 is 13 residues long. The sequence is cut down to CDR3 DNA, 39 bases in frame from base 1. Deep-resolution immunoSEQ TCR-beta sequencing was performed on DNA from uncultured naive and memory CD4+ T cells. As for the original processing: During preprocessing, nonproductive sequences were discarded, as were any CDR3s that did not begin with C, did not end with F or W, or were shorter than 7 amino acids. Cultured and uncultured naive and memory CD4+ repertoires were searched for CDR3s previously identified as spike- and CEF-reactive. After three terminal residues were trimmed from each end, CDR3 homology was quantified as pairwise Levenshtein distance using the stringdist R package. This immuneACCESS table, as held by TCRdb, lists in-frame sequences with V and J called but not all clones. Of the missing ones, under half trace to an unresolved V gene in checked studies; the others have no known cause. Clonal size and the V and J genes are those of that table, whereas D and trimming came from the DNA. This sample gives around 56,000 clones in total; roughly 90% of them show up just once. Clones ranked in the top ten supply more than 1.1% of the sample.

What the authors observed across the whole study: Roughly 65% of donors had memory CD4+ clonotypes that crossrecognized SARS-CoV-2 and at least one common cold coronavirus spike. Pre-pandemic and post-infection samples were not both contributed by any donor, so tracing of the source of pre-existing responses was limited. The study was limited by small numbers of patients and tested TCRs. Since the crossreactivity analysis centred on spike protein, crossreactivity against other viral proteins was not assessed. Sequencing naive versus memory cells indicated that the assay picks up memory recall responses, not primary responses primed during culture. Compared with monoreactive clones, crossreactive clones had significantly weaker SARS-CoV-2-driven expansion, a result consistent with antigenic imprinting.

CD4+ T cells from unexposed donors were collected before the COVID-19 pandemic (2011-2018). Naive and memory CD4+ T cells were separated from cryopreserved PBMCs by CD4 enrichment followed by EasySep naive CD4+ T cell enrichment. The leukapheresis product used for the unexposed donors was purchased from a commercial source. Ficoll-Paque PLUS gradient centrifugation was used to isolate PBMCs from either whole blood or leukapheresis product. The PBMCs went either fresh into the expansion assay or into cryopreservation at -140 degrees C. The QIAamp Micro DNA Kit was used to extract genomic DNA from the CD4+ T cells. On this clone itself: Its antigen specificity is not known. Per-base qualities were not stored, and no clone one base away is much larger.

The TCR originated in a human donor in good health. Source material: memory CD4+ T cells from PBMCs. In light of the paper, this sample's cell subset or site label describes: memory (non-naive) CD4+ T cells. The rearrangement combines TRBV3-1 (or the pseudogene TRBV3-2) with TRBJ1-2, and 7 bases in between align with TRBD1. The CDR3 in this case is CASSQGQGFGYTF. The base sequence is TGTGCCAGCAGCCAAGGACAGGGATTTGGCTACACCTTC.